One and the same sample provided the 18 T cell receptor beta chains below, sequenced in a study of vaccination and CD4 T cells after COVID-19. The Oncomine TCR Beta short-read assay was applied to DNA of cultured CD4+ T cells. TCRdb re-analysed the PCR reads in MiXCR, keeping a single row per CDR3 protein. The repertoire holds about 23,000 distinct CDR3 sequences, 43% seen once, with just under 5% in the top ten. These receptors' targets are unknown. Sample time point: late sampling 161 to 241 days after vaccination in three convalescent patients. Treatment indicated: approximately 9-day PBMC culture with coronavirus spike peptide pools or control peptides (ViraFEST assay). Specimen: CD4+ T cells from blood, cultured in vitro, collected about 7 months after SARS-CoV-2 vaccination. These receptors all come from a human donor who had recovered from COVID-19.

The chain joins TRBV2 to TRBJ2-7, with D maybe TRBD2 (5 bases). The CDR3 sequence is 13 residues long. CDR1 is SNHLY, CDR2 FYNNEI, per germline. V lost 7 bases to trimming and J lost 2 bases, with 12 bases between them. CDR3 coding DNA: TGTGCCAGCAAACCGGACTCCACCTACGAGCAGTACTTC. Protein: CASKPDSTYEQYF.

This clonotype was seen only a few times. CDR3: CASSYAAGPFSDTQYF. CDR3 in DNA: TGTGCCAGCAGCTACGCGGCAGGCCCATTCTCAGATACGCAGTATTTT. The chain combines TRBV7-9 with TRBJ2-3, with D unresolved. This CDR3 has 16 amino acids. Per germline, CDR1 SEHNR and CDR2 FQNEAQ (reference sequence). Trimming left V 4 bases short and J 4 bases short, with 18 bases between.

This clonotype was picked up a small number of times. The rearrangement links TRBV24-1 to TRBJ1-5; the D is unclear. The V gene lost 9 bases and the J gene lost 0 bases, with 20 bases spanning the gap. The CDR3 has 17 residues. Germline V gene sequence: CDR1 KGHDR, CDR2 SFDVKD. CDR3 loop: CATRLWSFAYSNQPQHF. The DNA for the CDR3 is TGTGCCACCCGATTGTGGAGTTTCGCCTATAGCAATCAGCCCCAGCATTTT.

This clonotype was recorded a few times. In DNA, the CDR3 is TGTGCCAGTAGTATAGGGGCCATTCAGTACTTC. Encoded protein: CASSIGAIQYF. The chain employs TRBV19 and TRBJ2-4; D is unresolved. The germline V gene encodes CDR1 LNHDA and CDR2 SQIVND (reference sequence). This CDR3 has 11 residues. Deletions cut 1 base from V and 9 bases from J, with 4 bases between.

In this sample, this clonotype turned up a few times. The genes are TRBV27 and TRBJ1-2; D remains unclear. The CDR3 consists of 13 residues. Germline V gives CDR1 MNHEY, CDR2 SMNVEV (reference sequence). Trimming cost V 3 bases and J 2 bases, with 7 bases left between them. Here the CDR3 reads CASSLSANYGYTF. The CDR3 bases are TGTGCCAGCAGTTTGTCGGCCAACTATGGCTACACCTTC.

The chain links TRBV6-1 to TRBJ2-3, with 15 bases that match TRBD2. The ends lost 5 bases at V and 2 bases at J; junction bases unmatched: 2. This CDR3 comprises 16 residues. Germline CDR1 MNHNS, CDR2 SASEGT. The CDR3 region has the DNA TGTGCCAGCAGTCGGACTAGCGGGAGGGACACAGATACGCAGTATTTT. The encoded protein is CASSRTSGRDTDTQYF.

As regards this clonotype: This may arise from a read error, as a much more abundant clone is one base away. This chain uses TRBV6-4 with TRBJ2-3; TRBD1 matches at 10 bases. In germline, CDR1 is MRHNA, CDR2 SNTAGT. V trimming: 3 bases; J trimming: 4 bases; junction bases outside the gene matches: 1. The CDR3 is 14 residues long. The CDR3 is CASSETGGADTQYF. DNA for the CDR3: TGTGCCAGCAGTGAGACAGGGGGCGCAGATACGCAGTATTTT.

This clonotype has only a few counts. The V gene is TRBV19, the J gene TRBJ1-6; D is unresolved. Germline V gene data show CDR1 as LNHDA and CDR2 as SQIVND (reference sequence). The CDR3 runs to 13 residues. The V gene lost 1 base and the J gene lost 7 bases, with 5 bases spanning the gap. The CDR3 nucleotides read TGTGCCAGTAGTATAGTCGAGAATTCACCCCTCCACTTT. It encodes CASSIVENSPLHF.

This clonotype turned up a few times. The V call is TRBV7-3, the J call TRBJ2-7; D unclear. Germline values: CDR1 SGHTA, CDR2 FQGTGA. The CDR3 is 13 residues long. V was pared by 3 bases and J by 2 bases, with 8 bases between. The CDR3 spells CASSLGVPYEQYF. The CDR3 DNA is TGTGCCAGCAGCTTGGGCGTCCCCTACGAGCAGTACTTC.

This clonotype was detected only a few times. The CDR3 spells CASSRSTSGRGYEQYF. The CDR3 nucleotides read TGTGCCAGCAGTCGATCGACTAGCGGGAGGGGATACGAGCAGTACTTC. The chain couples TRBV5-5 to TRBJ2-7; 14 nucleotides align to TRBD2. Germline V gene lookup returns CDR1 SGHKS and CDR2 YYEKEE (reference sequence). This CDR3 region has 16 residues. J gave up 4 bases and V 5 bases, and 8 bases lay outside the gene matches.

The CDR3 DNA is TGCAGTGCTAGGGGAGGGGCGGGGCAAAGCACAGATACGCAGTATTTT. Residues: CSARGGAGQSTDTQYF. The chain recombines TRBV20-1 with TRBJ2-3; 7 bases match TRBD2. The trim removed 3 bases at V and 0 bases at J, leaving 9 bases unmatched. Germline lookup yields CDR1 DFQATT and CDR2 SNEGSKA (reference sequence). The CDR3 is 16 amino acids.

This clonotype turned up a few times. The chain recombines TRBV7-3 with TRBJ2-1; weak D call: TRBD2 (6 bases). CDR3 size: 12 residues. Germline assignment: CDR1 SGHTA and CDR2 FQGTGA. V shed 5 bases and J shed 10 bases, with 12 bases lying between them. DNA for the CDR3: TGTGCCAGCAGCCGCCCCCGGGAGGAGCAGTTCTTC. Encoded protein: CASSRPREEQFF.

The chain carries TRBV7-2 and TRBJ2-7; D perhaps matches TRBD2 (5 bases). Between the trimmed V and J ends, which lost 5 bases and 6 bases, there was a span of 14 bases. Germline values: CDR1 SGHTA, CDR2 FQGNSA. The length of the CDR3 is 13 residues. The DNA for the CDR3 is TGTGCCAGCAGCCCAGTACGGGATGGCGAGCAGTACTTC. Translation: CASSPVRDGEQYF.

On this clonotype: Because the CDR3 is missing its conserved closing phenylalanine or tryptophan, this is likely a read error. V usage is TRBV7-7 and J usage is TRBJ2-7; D tentatively reads TRBD1 or TRBD2 (6 bases each). CDR3 length: 13 residues. Germline values: CDR1 SSHAT, CDR2 FNYEAQ (reference sequence). Here the CDR3 reads CASSVRDMDEQYL. DNA of the CDR3: TGTGCTAGCAGCGTGCGGGACATGGACGAGCAGTACCTC.

This chain's CDR3 is CASSRSVGGSSYNSPLHF. The CDR3 nucleotides are TGTGCCAGCAGTCGCAGCGTAGGCGGGAGCTCCTATAATTCACCCCTCCACTTT. V and J are TRBV6-1 and TRBJ1-6, with D unclear. V was pared by 5 bases and J by 0 bases, with 17 bases between. The CDR3 spans 18 residues. CDR1 is MNHNS and CDR2 is SASEGT in the germline V gene.

This clonotype was observed a handful of times. The J gene is TRBJ1-1, the V gene TRBV6-1, with D perhaps matching TRBD1 (6 bases). The V end lost 4 bases, the J end lost 5 bases, and 11 bases lay between the germline ends. The CDR3 is made up of 13 amino acids. The germline gives CDR1 MNHNS, CDR2 SASEGT. CDR3 DNA sequence: TGTGCCAGCAGTGGGGGGCTTAAGACTGAAGCTTTCTTT. Its translation is CASSGGLKTEAFF.

V gene TRBV2 combines with J gene TRBJ2-5; 7 bases fit TRBD2. The V segment lost 6 bases and the J segment 5 bases; nucleotides outside the gene matches: 15. The CDR3 consists of 16 residues. Per the germline V gene, CDR1 is SNHLY and CDR2 is FYNNEI. The CDR3 DNA reads TGTGCCAGCAGCGCCTGGGGCGGCGGGAGATCGGAGACCCAGTACTTC. The encoded protein is CASSAWGGGRSETQYF.

The J gene is TRBJ2-5, the V gene TRBV4-1; D is tentatively TRBD1 or TRBD2 (5 bases each). Per the germline V gene, CDR1 is MGHRA and CDR2 is YSYEKL. The CDR3 spans 14 residues. V lost 1 base, J lost 3 bases, and 9 bases lay in between. CDR3 protein: CASSQGGTEETQYF. The DNA of the CDR3 is TGCGCCAGCAGCCAAGGGGGGACGGAAGAGACCCAGTACTTC.